This entry lists 22 T cell receptor beta chains sequenced from one sample in a study of blood T cell repertoires in COVID-19. Method: immunoSEQ multiplex PCR; TCRdb's copy keeps in-frame clones and lacks some. Of about 210,000 clones listed, 80% were seen once; the top ten hold about 13%. Sequenced material: peripheral blood. Receptor source: a human donor in a cohort sampled during active COVID-19.

The CDR3 loop is CATDRGQGTEAFF. Here the CDR3 DNA reads TGTGCCACGGACAGGGGGCAGGGTACTGAAGCTTTCTTT. The chain is built from TRBV6-5 and TRBJ1-1, with 11 bases lining up with TRBD1. Germline CDR1 reads MNHEY; CDR2 reads SVGAGI. Unmatched junction bases numbered 6, after V lost 10 bases and J lost 5 bases. CDR3 size: 13 residues.

The chain has TRBV5-4 and TRBJ1-6; the D gene is possibly TRBD1 (6 bases). The CDR3 length is 16 residues. The V end lost 0 bases, the J end lost 7 bases, and 14 bases lay between the germline ends. Germline CDR1 reads SGHNT; CDR2 reads YYREEE (reference sequence). CDR3 bases: TGTGCCAGCAGCTTGGCGGCAGGGGCAAGGAATTCACCCCTCCACTTT. As protein: CASSLAAGARNSPLHF.

This clone has only a few counts. The junction and the germline gene differ at one end; a read error may be behind it. This sequence joins TRBV27 and TRBJ1-2, with D tentatively TRBD1 (5 bases). This CDR3 contains 10 residues. Germline V gene sequence: CDR1 MNHEY, CDR2 SMNVEV (reference sequence). DNA of the CDR3: TGTGCCAGCAAATCAGGGTATAACTCCTTC. Translated, it gives CASKSGYNSF.

The chain links TRBV4-1 to TRBJ2-7, with 7 bases lining up with TRBD2. The J segment lost 0 bases and the V segment lost 2 bases, leaving 4 bases of the junction unmatched. The CDR3 length is 15 residues. Germline V gene data show CDR1 as MGHRA and CDR2 as YSYEKL. The CDR3 spells CASSQPSGNSYEQYF. The CDR3 DNA is TGCGCCAGCAGCCAACCCAGCGGGAACTCCTACGAGCAGTACTTC.

This clone was observed once. The chain uses TRBV5-6 and TRBJ1-3, with 11 nucleotides matching TRBD1. V dropped 7 bases and J dropped 3; count of bases not matched to a gene: 12. The CDR3 is 17 residues long. Germline CDR1 reads SGHDT; CDR2 reads YYEEEE. The CDR3 sequence: CASQKGQGESRGNTIYF. The CDR3 coding sequence is TGTGCCAGCCAAAAGGGACAGGGGGAGTCTCGTGGAAACACCATATATTTT.

This chain links TRBV7-9 with TRBJ2-4; 12 positions match TRBD1. The junction had 6 bases not matched to a gene; V was cut back by 5 bases and J by 7 bases. The CDR3 length is 15 residues. Germline CDR1 reads SEHNR; CDR2 reads FQNEAQ (reference sequence). The CDR3 region has the DNA TGTGCCAGCAGCCCCGGGACAGGGGGCACGAACATTCAGTACTTC. It codes for CASSPGTGGTNIQYF.

V usage is TRBV5-1 and J usage is TRBJ1-6; D is unclear. The length of the CDR3 is 16 residues. Germline V lookup: CDR1 SGHRS, CDR2 YFSETQ. Trimming shortened V by 1 base and J by 7 bases, and 15 bases separated the two germline ends. CDR3 sequence (DNA): TGCGCCAGCAGCTTGTTAGGATTATCGGGAAATTCACCCCTCCACTTT. Translation: CASSLLGLSGNSPLHF. The entire variable domain, with the rest obtained from reference TRBV5-1 and TRBJ1-6, is as follows: KAGVTQTPRYLIKTRGQQVTLSCSPISGHRSVSWYQQTPGQGLQFLFEYFSETQRNKGNFPGRFSGRQFSNSRSEMNVSTLELGDSALYLCASSLLGLSGNSPLHFGNGTRLTVT.

This clone was detected a few times. The chain links TRBV4-1 to TRBJ1-5; tentatively, D is TRBD1 (5 bases). Trimming left V 5 bases short and J 0 bases short, with 11 bases between. The CDR3 spans 15 residues. Germline lookup yields CDR1 MGHRA and CDR2 YSYEKL. The CDR3 reads CASSRQLSSNQPQHF. DNA for the CDR3: TGCGCCAGCAGCAGACAGCTTAGTAGCAATCAGCCCCAGCATTTT.

In its sample, this clone was seen a few times. This chain links TRBV25-1 with TRBJ1-5; TRBD1 might be the D (5 bases). Trimming removed 1 base at V and 6 bases at J, with 10 bases between. Germline loops: CDR1 MGHDK, CDR2 SYGVNS. The CDR3 loop spans 14 amino acids. CDR3 protein: CASSEFRASQPQHF. The DNA for the CDR3 is TGTGCCAGCAGTGAATTCAGGGCCAGTCAGCCCCAGCATTTT.

The chain is built from TRBV18 and TRBJ2-7; TRBD1 matches at 8 bases. Losses at the gene ends were 3 bases for V and 2 bases for J; bases not matched to a gene: 9. The CDR3 extends over 16 amino acids. From germline, CDR1 is KGHSH and CDR2 LQKENI. CDR3 sequence: CASSPKGQENTYEQYF. CDR3 DNA: TGTGCCAGCTCACCGAAGGGACAGGAAAACACCTACGAGCAGTACTTC.

The chain recombines TRBV28 with TRBJ2-3; possibly TRBD2 for D (5 bases). CDR1 and CDR2 from the germline V gene are MDHEN and SYDVKM. There are 14 residues in the CDR3. Trimming shortened V by 5 bases and J by 2 bases, and 11 bases separated the two germline ends. Written as DNA, the CDR3 is TGTGCCAGCAGTACGGGGAGAGACACAGATACGCAGTATTTT. Translation: CASSTGRDTDTQYF. The full variable domain, completed using reference TRBV28 and TRBJ2-3, is DVKVTQSSRYLVKRTGEKVFLECVQDMDHENMFWYRQDPGLGLRLIYFSYDVKMKEKGDIPEGYSVSREKKERFSLILESASTNQTSMYLCASSTGRDTDTQYFGPGTRLTVL.

This clone has a handful of counts. V is TRBV27 and J is TRBJ2-1; 14 nucleotides line up with TRBD2. The CDR3 length is 15 residues. Germline V lookup: CDR1 MNHEY, CDR2 SMNVEV (reference sequence). The ends lost 7 bases at V and 8 bases at J; junction bases unmatched: 7. The CDR3 DNA follows: TGTGCCAGCACCCCGGGACTAGCGGGAGTCTATGAGCAGTTCTTC. Its translation: CASTPGLAGVYEQFF.

This clone was seen a handful of times. The V and J genes are TRBV19 and TRBJ2-1, with 7 bases aligning to TRBD1. The junction had 6 bases not matched to a gene; V was cut back by 4 bases and J by 3 bases. Per germline, CDR1 LNHDA and CDR2 SQIVND (reference sequence). The CDR3 covers 15 residues. The CDR3 DNA sequence: TGTGCCAGTAGTAGGTCAGGGGGTGACTACAATGAGCAGTTCTTC. It encodes CASSRSGGDYNEQFF.

This clone was counted a few times. V gene TRBV28 combines with J gene TRBJ1-4; unclear D gene. The germline V and J ends were trimmed by 2 bases and 0 bases, with 10 bases remaining between them. The CDR3 totals 16 residues. Germline V gene lookup returns CDR1 MDHEN and CDR2 SYDVKM. Here the CDR3 reads CASSLPRVATNEKLFF. The CDR3 DNA sequence: TGTGCCAGCAGTTTACCCCGGGTTGCAACTAATGAAAAACTGTTTTTT.

This chain connects TRBV5-6 to TRBJ2-5; D is perhaps TRBD1 (6 bases). CDR1 and CDR2 from the germline V gene are SGHDT and YYEEEE. The CDR3 covers 17 residues. V lost 3 bases and J lost 5, with 23 bases in between. DNA of the CDR3: TGTGCCAGCAGCTCCTCCACCGAGACAGGTCTGGTGGAGACCCAGTACTTC. Translation gives CASSSSTETGLVETQYF. The complete variable domain, with remaining parts taken from reference TRBV5-6 and TRBJ2-5, reads DAGVTQSPTHLIKTRGQQVTLRCSPKSGHDTVSWYQQALGQGPQFIFQYYEEEERQRGNFPDRFSGHQFPNYSSELNVNALLLGDSALYLCASSSSTETGLVETQYFGPGTRLLVL.

The chain has TRBV28 and TRBJ2-7, with D perhaps TRBD1 (6 bases). The V end was cut by 5 bases, the J end by 2 bases, with 10 bases between. This CDR3 is built from 13 residues. Per germline, CDR1 MDHEN and CDR2 SYDVKM. CDR3 sequence reads: CASSLRQAYEQYF. As DNA, the CDR3 is TGTGCCAGCAGTCTAAGACAGGCCTACGAGCAGTACTTC.

In nucleotides, the CDR3 is TGTGCCTCCTGTGGCAATCAGCCCCAGCATTTT. Its translation is CASCGNQPQHF. The chain recombines TRBV28 with TRBJ1-5; no clear D. Germline lookup yields CDR1 MDHEN and CDR2 SYDVKM. The CDR3 runs 11 residues. Between the trimmed V and J ends, which lost 11 bases and 2 bases, there was a span of 7 bases.

The V call is TRBV6-2 or TRBV6-3, the J call TRBJ1-1; TRBD1 matches at 10 bases. Germline CDR1 MNHEY, CDR2 SVGEGT. This CDR3 contains 15 residues. V gave up 5 bases and J gave up 4 bases; unmatched junction bases: 7. The CDR3 bases are TGTGCCAGCAGTGCTAGGGACAGGGGTGGCACTGAAGCTTTCTTT. Amino acid sequence: CASSARDRGGTEAFF.

The chain combines TRBV19 with TRBJ2-5, with D possibly being TRBD1 (6 bases). CDR1 is LNHDA and CDR2 is SQIVND in the germline V gene (reference sequence). Trimming took off 6 bases at V and 2 bases at J, with 19 bases between the two ends. The CDR3 runs to 16 residues. The CDR3 DNA follows: TGTGCCAGTAGCCTGGATCAGGGGAAATATCAAGAGACCCAGTACTTC. Encoded protein: CASSLDQGKYQETQYF.

The chain uses TRBV7-9 and TRBJ2-1, with 9 bases that match TRBD2. This CDR3 spans 15 amino acids. The junction had 5 bases not matched to a gene; V was cut back by 1 base and J by 7 bases. The germline V gene encodes CDR1 SEHNR and CDR2 FQNEAQ (reference sequence). CDR3 amino acids: CASSLVSGRTNEQFF. The CDR3 DNA is TGTGCCAGCAGCTTAGTTAGCGGGAGAACGAATGAGCAGTTCTTC. Combining the CDR3 with reference TRBV7-9 and TRBJ2-1 gives the whole variable domain DTGVSQNPRHKITKRGQNVTFRCDPISEHNRLYWYRQTLGQGPEFLTYFQNEAQLEKSRLLSDRFSAERPKGSFSTLEIQRTEQGDSAMYLCASSLVSGRTNEQFFGPGTRLTVL.

This chain's CDR3 is CASSSLVGVTYEQYF. The CDR3 nucleotides are TGTGCCAGCAGCTCACTGGTCGGGGTTACCTACGAGCAGTACTTC. The rearrangement links TRBV7-9 to TRBJ2-7; maybe TRBD2 (5 bases). CDR3 length: 15 amino acids. Trimming stripped 4 bases from V and 2 bases from J, with 15 bases between. Germline V gives CDR1 SEHNR, CDR2 FQNEAQ (reference sequence).

This chain joins TRBV13 and TRBJ2-7; TRBD1 matches at 8 bases. Germline V lookup: CDR1 PRHDT, CDR2 FYEKMQ (reference sequence). J gave up 2 bases and V 5 bases, and 8 bases lay outside the gene matches. The CDR3 extends over 15 amino acids. The CDR3 protein is CASSISGQGTYEQYF. In nucleotides, the CDR3 is TGTGCCAGCAGCATTAGTGGACAGGGAACCTACGAGCAGTACTTC.